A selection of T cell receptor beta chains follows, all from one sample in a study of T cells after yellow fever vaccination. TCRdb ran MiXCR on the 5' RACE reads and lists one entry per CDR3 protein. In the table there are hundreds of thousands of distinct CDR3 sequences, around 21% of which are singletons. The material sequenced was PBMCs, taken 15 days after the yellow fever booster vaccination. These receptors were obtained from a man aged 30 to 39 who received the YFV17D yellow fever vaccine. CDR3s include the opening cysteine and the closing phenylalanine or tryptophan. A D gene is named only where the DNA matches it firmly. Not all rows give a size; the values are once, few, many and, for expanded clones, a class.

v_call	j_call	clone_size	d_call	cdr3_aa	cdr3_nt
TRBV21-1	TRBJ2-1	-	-	CASSKTKGLGTSGSRAQDNEQFF	TGTGCCAGCAGCAAAACGAAGGGCCTCGGGACTAGCGGGAGTAGGGCTCAAGACAATGAGCAGTTCTTC
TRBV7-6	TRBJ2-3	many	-	CASSRRDRESTDTQYF	TGTGCCAGCAGTCGCCGGGACCGAGAAAGCACAGATACGCAGTATTTT
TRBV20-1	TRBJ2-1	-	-	CSAAQADEHFF	TGCAGTGCCGCCCAGGCGGATGAGCATTTCTTC
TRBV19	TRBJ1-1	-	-	CASSPGARTEAFF	TGTGCCAGTAGTCCCGGGGCACGGACTGAAGCTTTCTTT
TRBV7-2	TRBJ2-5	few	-	CASSLGTKKETQYF	TGTGCCAGCAGCTTAGGGACTAAGAAAGAGACCCAGTACTTC
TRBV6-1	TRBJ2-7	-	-	CASSELGRSYEQYF	TGTGCCAGCAGTGAACTTGGTAGGTCCTACGAGCAGTACTTC
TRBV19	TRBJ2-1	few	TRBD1	CASSSGGPYNEQFF	TGTGCCAGTAGCTCAGGGGGACCCTACAATGAGCAGTTCTTC
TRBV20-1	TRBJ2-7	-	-	CSAPRGRGSYEQYF	TGCAGTGCTCCCCGGGGGAGAGGGTCCTACGAGCAGTACTTC
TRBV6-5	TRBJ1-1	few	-	CASGETEIF	TGTGCCAGCGGTGAGACAGAGATCTTT
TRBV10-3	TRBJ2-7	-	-	CAISSGFGLYEQYF	TGTGCCATCAGTTCGGGGTTTGGGCTCTACGAGCAGTACTTC
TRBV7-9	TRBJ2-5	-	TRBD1	CASSFRDRNQETQYF	TGTGCCAGCAGCTTCCGGGACAGGAACCAAGAGACCCAGTACTTC
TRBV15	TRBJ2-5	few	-	CATRSSSIGETQYF	TGTGCCACCCGCTCAAGCAGCATAGGGGAGACCCAGTACTTC
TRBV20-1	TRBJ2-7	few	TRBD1	CSARSAGGNEQYF	TGCAGTGCTAGATCGGCAGGGGGAAACGAGCAGTACTTC
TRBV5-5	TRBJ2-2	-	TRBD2	CASSLASGHTGELFF	TGTGCCAGCAGCTTGGCTAGCGGCCACACCGGGGAGCTGTTTTTT
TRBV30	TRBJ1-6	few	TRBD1	CAWSARDRESPLHF	TGTGCCTGGAGTGCCCGGGACAGGGAGTCACCCCTCCACTTT
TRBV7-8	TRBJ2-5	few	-	CASSFLGLQETQYF	TGTGCCAGCAGCTTCCTCGGACTTCAAGAGACCCAGTACTTC
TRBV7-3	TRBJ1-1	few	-	CASRADTYTEAFF	TGTGCCAGCAGGGCCGACACTTACACTGAAGCTTTCTTT
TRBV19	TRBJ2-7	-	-	CASSDSTGTRKAEQYF	TGTGCCAGTAGCGACTCGACCGGGACTCGCAAAGCCGAGCAGTACTTC
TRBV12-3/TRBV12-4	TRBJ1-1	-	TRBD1	CASSFMGQGSEAFF	TGTGCCAGCAGTTTTATGGGACAGGGGTCTGAAGCTTTCTTT
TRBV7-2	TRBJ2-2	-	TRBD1	CASSFSFGTATGELFF	TGTGCCAGCAGCTTTTCCTTCGGGACAGCGACCGGGGAGCTGTTTTTT
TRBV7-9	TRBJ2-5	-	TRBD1	CASSPPRGQVILETQYF	TGTGCCAGCAGCCCACCCCGAGGACAGGTGATCTTAGAGACCCAGTACTTC
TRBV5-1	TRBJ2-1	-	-	CASSLSVQGLNEQFF	TGCGCCAGCAGCTTGTCGGTCCAGGGTCTGAATGAGCAGTTCTTC
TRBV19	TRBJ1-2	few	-	CASRTGPNYGYTF	TGTGCCAGTAGGACAGGTCCAAACTATGGCTACACCTTC
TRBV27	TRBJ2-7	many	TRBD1	CASSKGQGYEQYF	TGTGCCAGCAGTAAGGGACAGGGCTACGAGCAGTACTTC
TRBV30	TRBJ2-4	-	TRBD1	CAWSALRSGTGVGIQYF	TGTGCCTGGAGTGCTTTACGGTCCGGGACAGGGGTCGGCATTCAGTACTTC
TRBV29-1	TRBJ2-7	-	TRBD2	CSVENGRAYEQYF	TGCAGCGTTGAAAACGGGAGGGCGTACGAGCAGTACTTC
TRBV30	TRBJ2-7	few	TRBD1	CAWSVQDRGGQYF	TGTGCCTGGAGTGTTCAGGACAGGGGTGGTCAGTACTTC
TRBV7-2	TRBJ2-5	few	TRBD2	CASSPGGAKKTQYF	TGTGCCAGCAGTCCGGGGGGGGCCAAGAAGACCCAGTACTTC
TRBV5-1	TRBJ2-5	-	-	CASSFAGRGQETQYF	TGCGCCAGCAGCTTCGCCGGCAGGGGACAAGAGACCCAGTACTTC
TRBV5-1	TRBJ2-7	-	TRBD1	CASSLVLGTGHNEQYF	TGCGCCAGCAGCTTGGTTTTGGGGACAGGGCACAACGAGCAGTACTTC
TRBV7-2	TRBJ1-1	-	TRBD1	CASSPLLGTGKVEAFF	TGTGCCAGCAGCCCTCTCTTAGGGACAGGGAAAGTTGAAGCTTTCTTT
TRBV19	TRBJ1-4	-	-	CASTVGGLLFF	TGTGCCAGTACTGTAGGAGGCCTTCTGTTTTTT